These T cell receptor beta chains were read from a single sample in a study of vaccination effects on CD4 cells after COVID-19. The repertoire was sequenced with immunoSEQ multiplex PCR; TCRdb's copy has only in-frame clones and lacks some. The table lists tens of thousands of clones, 60% to 80% of them singletons. No cognate antigen is known for these TCRs. The specimen comprised CD4+ T cells from PBMCs cultured with HCoV-NL63 spike peptides, sampled before COVID-19 vaccination. These receptors all stem from a human donor who received a COVID-19 vaccine. CDR3s include the opening cysteine and the closing phenylalanine or tryptophan. The D gene is left open where the match is weak.

>TRBV28|NA|TRBJ1-2
CASSARRQRTYGYTF
>TRBV6-5|NA|TRBJ2-3
CASSFRGAVLDTQYF
>TRBV10-3|NA|TRBJ1-5
CAISESGGSNQPQHF
>TRBV6-1|TRBD2|TRBJ2-6
CASSEDAGRGANVLTF
>TRBV4-1|TRBD2|TRBJ2-1
CASSQIRLAGFYEQFF
>TRBV18|TRBD1|TRBJ1-6
CASSPGRGPSSPLHF
>TRBV18|TRBD2|TRBJ2-1
CASSFSREGNEQFF
>TRBV10-3|NA|TRBJ2-6
CAISDPSGANVLTF
>TRBV18|TRBD1|TRBJ2-5
CASSPPGGRGPQETQYF
>TRBV6-1|NA|TRBJ1-5
CASSEAGSGQPQHF
>TRBV6-2/TRBV6-3|NA|TRBJ1-4
CASSYSGNEKLFF
>TRBV5-1|NA|TRBJ2-7
CASSPSGTALHEQYF
>TRBV3-1/TRBV3-2|NA|TRBJ2-6
CASSRLGSSGANVLTF
>TRBV6-2/TRBV6-3|NA|TRBJ1-2
CASSLPGSGSYGYTF
>TRBV7-9|NA|TRBJ1-3
CASSLTNTRGAGNTIYF
>TRBV3-1/TRBV3-2|TRBD2|TRBJ2-5
CASSLAGGLQETQYF
>TRBV6-5|NA|TRBJ2-1
CASRVQGTNYNEQFF
>TRBV7-6|NA|TRBJ2-3
CASGQARSDTQYF
>TRBV7-8|TRBD1|TRBJ1-3
CASSRGVGQGTGNTIYF
>TRBV6-5|TRBD1|TRBJ1-6
CASNTGEYNSPLHF
>TRBV5-4|NA|TRBJ1-1
CASSLDKGNTEAFF
>TRBV4-1|NA|TRBJ2-1
CASSQDPGKDNEQFF
>TRBV19|NA|TRBJ2-7
CASSGANIQSYEQYF
>TRBV6-4|NA|TRBJ2-1
CASSLGFGNEQFF
>TRBV27|NA|TRBJ1-2
CASSTRRQVDGYTF
>TRBV6-5|NA|TRBJ2-1
CASSPSVNEQFF
>TRBV5-1|TRBD2|TRBJ2-1
CASSAGLAGNNEQFF
>TRBV5-1|NA|TRBJ1-4
CASSLGNRATNEKLFF
>TRBV5-1|NA|TRBJ1-2
CASSLGGVADTF
>TRBV19|NA|TRBJ1-5
CASSRDRLSNQPQHF
>TRBV6-5|NA|TRBJ2-6
CASSLYNSGANVLTF
>TRBV19|TRBD1|TRBJ1-6
CASSIGWDRVPSPLHF
>TRBV29-1|NA|TRBJ1-3
CSVRTSLLSSGNTIYF
>TRBV12-3/TRBV12-4|NA|TRBJ1-2
CASSSTPFNTF
>TRBV5-8|NA|TRBJ1-5
CASSTRVIGNQPQHF